The 14 T cell receptor beta chains below all came from one sample that was sequenced in a study of blood T cell repertoires in COVID-19. Measured with immunoSEQ multiplex PCR; TCRdb has only the in-frame clones, and not every one. This repertoire shows some 190,000 clones, roughly 80% found once; its top ten account for approximately 9.9%. Sequenced: peripheral blood. These TCRs come from a woman between 40 and 55 years old with COVID-19, enrolled during active disease.

This rearrangement joins TRBV5-5 to TRBJ1-1; D is unresolved. Germline-derived CDR1 and CDR2 are SGHKS and YYEKEE (reference sequence). Between the trimmed V and J ends, which lost 2 bases and 8 bases, there was a span of 10 bases. The CDR3 spans 12 residues. CDR3 region: CASSLAGEEAFF. In DNA form, the CDR3 reads TGTGCCAGCAGCTTAGCCGGTGAGGAAGCTTTCTTT.

V usage is TRBV19 and J usage is TRBJ2-3; 9 positions agree with TRBD2. CDR1 and CDR2 from the germline V gene are LNHDA and SQIVND (reference sequence). The CDR3 is made up of 15 amino acids. V dropped 6 bases and J dropped 2; count of bases not matched to a gene: 6. Here the CDR3 reads CASRFSGRPTDTQYF. CDR3 nucleotides: TGTGCCAGTAGATTTAGCGGGAGACCCACAGATACGCAGTATTTT.

The chain employs TRBV29-1 and TRBJ1-2; TRBD1 matches at 8 bases. The CDR3 has 12 amino acids. Germline V gene data show CDR1 as SQVTM and CDR2 as ANQGSEA. J was trimmed by 4 bases and V by 8 bases; bases with no gene match: 6. The CDR3 DNA sequence: TGCAGCATCCCACAGGGGGGCTATGGCTACACCTTC. Protein: CSIPQGGYGYTF.

The rearrangement links TRBV29-1 to TRBJ2-7, with 9 positions matching TRBD1. The V gene's germline CDR1 is SQVTM and CDR2 ANQGSEA. The CDR3 has 14 residues. With 6 bases clipped from V and 12 bases from J, the junction kept 18 bases outside the gene matches. The chain's CDR3 is CSVYETGTGSLLYF. The CDR3 DNA is TGCAGCGTCTACGAAACAGGGACAGGGAGTTTGTTGTACTTC.

The chain has TRBV19 and TRBJ2-3, with a tentative D call TRBD2 (6 bases). With 6 bases removed from V and 7 bases from J, the gap between germline ends came to 20 bases. CDR3 size: 15 residues. Germline CDR1 is LNHDA and CDR2 is SQIVND (reference sequence). As DNA, the CDR3 is TGTGCCAGTAGCATACCGGGAGCAGAGTTGAATACGCAGTATTTT. Its protein product is CASSIPGAELNTQYF.

V is TRBV28 and J is TRBJ1-2; TRBD1 agrees at 7 bases. Germline CDR1 and CDR2: MDHEN and SYDVKM. There are 15 residues in the CDR3. Germline trimming cut 6 bases from V and 7 bases from J; bases unmatched to any gene: 14. CDR3 sequence reads: CASSPIRQGNGGYTF. The CDR3 bases are TGTGCCAGCAGCCCCATCCGACAGGGTAATGGTGGCTACACCTTC.

J is TRBJ1-3 and V is TRBV6-5; D is perhaps TRBD1 (5 bases). V was pared by 6 bases and J by 0 bases, with 9 bases between. The CDR3 is made up of 14 amino acids. In germline, CDR1 is MNHEY, CDR2 SVGAGI. The CDR3 spells CASSRQPSGNTIYF. CDR3 DNA sequence: TGTGCCAGCAGCCGACAGCCCTCTGGAAACACCATATATTTT.

A note on this clone: At one end the junction does not follow the germline gene, possibly because of a read error. This rearrangement joins TRBV4-2 to TRBJ2-4, with 7 nucleotides matching TRBD2. The CDR3 is 16 residues long. Germline V gene data show CDR1 as LGHNA and CDR2 as YNFKEQ. The CDR3 nucleotides read TGTGCCAGCAGCCAAGTGGGAGGGTTGGACAAAAACACTCAGTACTTC. Translation gives CASSQVGGLDKNTQYF.

The CDR3 loop reads CASSVGGPTYEQYF. CDR3 nucleotide sequence: TGTGCCAGCAGCGTAGGCGGGCCGACCTACGAGCAGTACTTC. The rearrangement links TRBV9 to TRBJ2-7; possible D gene TRBD2, 5 bases. V lost 0 bases to trimming and J lost 2 bases, with 9 bases between them. Germline V gives CDR1 SGDLS, CDR2 YYNGEE. This CDR3 has 14 residues.

The chain carries TRBV7-9 and TRBJ1-6, with a weak D call TRBD1 (5 bases). This CDR3 has 16 amino acids. Per the germline V gene, CDR1 is SEHNR and CDR2 is FQNEAQ (reference sequence). V was clipped by 4 bases and J by 9 bases, with 19 bases between them. CDR3 amino acids: CASSSTPGTLSSPLHF. As DNA, the CDR3 is TGTGCCAGCAGCTCAACCCCCGGGACTTTGAGTTCACCCCTCCACTTT.

The V gene is TRBV3-1 (or the pseudogene TRBV3-2), the J gene TRBJ1-4; TRBD1 matches 9 bases. This CDR3 has 16 residues. The V gene end was trimmed by 1 base and the J gene end by 8 bases; junction bases not matched to a gene: 8. From germline, CDR1 is LGHDT and CDR2 YNNKEL (reference sequence). The CDR3 region is CASSQGVGTGSEKLFF. For the CDR3, the DNA is TGTGCCAGCAGCCAAGGGGTCGGGACAGGGTCAGAAAAACTGTTTTTT.

This chain joins TRBV18 and TRBJ2-1; D is ambiguous. Trimming took 3 bases from V and 8 from J, leaving 8 bases between them. The CDR3 consists of 12 residues. Germline assignment: CDR1 KGHSH and CDR2 LQKENI. The CDR3 bases are TGTGCCAGCTCACCGTACTCGGATGAGCAGTTCTTC. Protein product: CASSPYSDEQFF. Complete variable domain (other parts from reference TRBV18 and TRBJ2-1): NAGVMQNPRHLVRRRGQEARLRCSPMKGHSHVYWYRQLPEEGLKFMVYLQKENIIDESGMPKERFSAEFPKEGPSILRIQQVVRGDSAAYFCASSPYSDEQFFGPGTRLTVL.

The chain combines TRBV29-1 with TRBJ2-2; 13 bases match TRBD2. The CDR3 spans 17 residues. CDR1 and CDR2 from the germline V gene are SQVTM and ANQGSEA. The V segment lost 4 bases and the J segment 5 bases; nucleotides outside the gene matches: 10. The CDR3 sequence is CSVAGTSGISGTGELFF. The CDR3 DNA reads TGCAGCGTTGCGGGGACTAGCGGGATTTCAGGAACCGGGGAGCTGTTTTTT.

A word on this clone: The junction and the germline gene differ at one end; a read error may be behind it. The rearrangement links TRBV28 to TRBJ1-1; a possible D gene is TRBD1 (6 bases). Germline CDR1 is MDHEN and CDR2 is SYDVKM. The CDR3 contains 11 residues. For the CDR3, the DNA is TGTGCCAGCAGTTTAGAACTCAGGGGCCTCTTT. Its protein product is CASSLELRGLF.